This T cell receptor beta chain derives from a study of monozygotic twins with inflammatory bowel disease. Study results and limitations: Findings did not support one strong IBD-associated signal or clonotype.

TCRdb reanalyzed the 5' RACE reads and collapses them to one entry per CDR3 protein, without DNA. This sample contains approximately 390,000 distinct CDR3 sequences. Germline CDR1 is SGHNT and CDR2 is YYREEE (reference sequence). The length of the CDR3 is 15 residues. With regard to this clonotype: What it binds is not known.

Blood samples, whole and unsorted for T cells, yielded the isolated total RNA. This rearrangement joins TRBV5-4 to TRBJ2-1; TCRdb calls TRBD2, which cannot be checked without DNA. The sequencing input was blood. The receptor comes from a human donor with ulcerative colitis or Crohn's disease, or a healthy co-twin of an affected twin (not recorded which). This CDR3 reads CASSSTTSGYNEQFF.